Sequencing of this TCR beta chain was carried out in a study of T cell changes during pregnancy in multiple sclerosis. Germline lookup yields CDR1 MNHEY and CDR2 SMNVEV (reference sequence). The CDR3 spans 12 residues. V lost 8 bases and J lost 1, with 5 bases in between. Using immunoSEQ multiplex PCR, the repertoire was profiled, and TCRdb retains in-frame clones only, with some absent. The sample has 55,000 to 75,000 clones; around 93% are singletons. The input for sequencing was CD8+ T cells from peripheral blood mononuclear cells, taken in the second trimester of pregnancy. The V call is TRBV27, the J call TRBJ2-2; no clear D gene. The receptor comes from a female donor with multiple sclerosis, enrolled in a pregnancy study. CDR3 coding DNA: TGTGCCAGCGCCGGGAACACCGGGGAGCTGTTTTTT. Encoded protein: CASAGNTGELFF.